The 21 T cell receptor beta chains in this list originate from one sample, sequenced in a study of blood T cell repertoires in COVID-19. Clones were read by immunoSEQ multiplex PCR, and TCRdb kept only the in-frame ones, dropping some. The sample lists 150,000 to 200,000 clones, more than 75% seen once, with under 9.5% in the top ten. Sequencing was carried out using PBMCs or T cells enriched from blood (not recorded which). The receptors derive from a woman aged 25-40 years who had recovered from COVID-19.

The V call is TRBV28, the J call TRBJ2-7; 8 bases align to TRBD2. This CDR3 comprises 14 residues. The germline V gene has CDR1 MDHEN and CDR2 SYDVKM. V was pared by 3 bases and J by 5 bases, with 6 bases of the junction left unmatched. The CDR3 sequence is CASSFTSGLNEQYF. The DNA for the CDR3 is TGTGCCAGCAGTTTTACTAGCGGTTTGAACGAGCAGTACTTC.

Here the CDR3 DNA reads TGTGCCAGCAGCGGAACTAGCGGGAGGGCCCGCACAGATACGCAGTATTTT. It codes for CASSGTSGRARTDTQYF. The rearrangement uses TRBV9 and TRBJ2-3; 13 bases map to TRBD2. CDR1 is SGDLS and CDR2 is YYNGEE in the germline V gene. CDR3 size: 17 residues. Germline trimming cut 3 bases from V and 1 base from J; bases unmatched to any gene: 5.

The chain links TRBV6-5 to TRBJ1-3; TRBD1 matches at 9 bases. J gave up 4 bases and V 6 bases, and 7 bases lay outside the gene matches. The CDR3 runs 15 residues. Germline-derived CDR1 and CDR2 are MNHEY and SVGAGI. The DNA for the CDR3 is TGTGCCAGCAGCCCAACAGGGGGCAACGGAAACACCATATATTTT. It encodes CASSPTGGNGNTIYF.

The rearrangement uses TRBV11-2 and TRBJ2-1, with TRBD2 matching 11 bases. The CDR3 extends over 16 amino acids. Germline lookup yields CDR1 SGHAT and CDR2 FQNNGV. V lost 3 bases and J lost 4; bases outside the gene matches: 5. The chain's CDR3 is CASSFMGLAVYNEQFF. The CDR3 nucleotides are TGTGCCAGCAGCTTTATGGGACTAGCGGTGTACAATGAGCAGTTCTTC.

J is TRBJ2-1 and V is TRBV25-1, with a weak D call TRBD2 (5 bases). Trimming stripped 1 base from V and 8 bases from J, with 18 bases between. Germline CDR1 and CDR2: MGHDK and SYGVNS. The CDR3 is 16 residues long. The CDR3 region is CASSELRVLGSDEQFF. The CDR3 nucleotides are TGTGCCAGCAGTGAATTACGGGTATTAGGTAGCGATGAGCAGTTCTTC.

The CDR3 DNA reads as TGCGCCAGCAGCTTGGGAGATGGGACAGGAGTTTATAGCAATCAGCCCCAGCATTTT. Protein sequence: CASSLGDGTGVYSNQPQHF. The J gene is TRBJ1-5, the V gene TRBV5-1; 8 bases are shared with TRBD1. V shed 0 bases, J shed 0 bases, and the junction held 11 bases outside the gene matches. The CDR3 length is 19 residues. CDR1 is SGHRS and CDR2 is YFSETQ in the germline V gene. Combining the CDR3 with reference TRBV5-1 and TRBJ1-5 gives the whole variable domain KAGVTQTPRYLIKTRGQQVTLSCSPISGHRSVSWYQQTPGQGLQFLFEYFSETQRNKGNFPGRFSGRQFSNSRSEMNVSTLELGDSALYLCASSLGDGTGVYSNQPQHFGDGTRLSIL.

This chain links TRBV28 with TRBJ1-1; D gene uncertain. The CDR3 sequence is 12 residues long. V shed 6 bases and J shed 5 bases, with 10 bases lying between them. CDR1 is MDHEN and CDR2 is SYDVKM in the germline V gene. Here the CDR3 DNA reads TGTGCCAGCAGCACGCCGGGTACTGAAGCTTTCTTT. Translation gives CASSTPGTEAFF.

This clone came up a few times. The chain joins TRBV6-2 or TRBV6-3 to TRBJ1-6; D is unresolved. This CDR3 comprises 14 residues. Trimming left V 2 bases short and J 5 bases short, with 7 bases between. Looked up from germline, CDR1 is MNHEY and CDR2 is SVGEGT. CDR3 sequence reads: CASSYSADNSPLHF. The CDR3 nucleotides read TGTGCCAGCAGTTACAGCGCCGATAATTCACCCCTCCACTTT.

This chain connects TRBV19 to TRBJ2-5, with D unclear. Germline V lookup: CDR1 LNHDA, CDR2 SQIVND (reference sequence). The CDR3 consists of 14 residues. V dropped 5 bases and J dropped 6 bases, with 16 bases sitting between them. The CDR3 sequence is CASSPPGSGKTQYF. The CDR3 coding sequence is TGTGCCAGTAGTCCCCCAGGTTCCGGTAAGACCCAGTACTTC.

The chain combines TRBV6-5 with TRBJ2-3, with D possibly matching TRBD2 (6 bases). The CDR3 loop spans 14 amino acids. The V and J ends lost 2 bases and 2 bases respectively, with 8 bases between them. Germline CDR1 MNHEY, CDR2 SVGAGI. The CDR3 sequence: CASSYGGITDTQYF. The CDR3 nucleotides are TGTGCCAGCAGTTACGGGGGGATCACAGATACGCAGTATTTT.

The chain uses TRBV9 and TRBJ2-1; 7 bases align to TRBD2. The CDR3 is 16 residues long. Germline V gene sequence: CDR1 SGDLS, CDR2 YYNGEE. With V trimmed by 4 bases and J by 8 bases, 15 bases remained unmatched. CDR3 nucleotide sequence: TGTGCCAGCAGCCCCCAACGGGGGAGGGATAGGCATGAGCAGTTCTTC. Translation gives CASSPQRGRDRHEQFF.

The chain is built from TRBV4-1 and TRBJ2-1; 7 bases align to TRBD2. Trimming at V came to 0 bases and at J to 0 bases, leaving 2 bases not matched to a gene. CDR3 size: 16 residues. Germline assignment: CDR1 MGHRA and CDR2 YSYEKL. The CDR3 DNA reads as TGCGCCAGCAGCCAAGAAGCGGGGAGCTCCTACAATGAGCAGTTCTTC. Translation gives CASSQEAGSSYNEQFF.

The genes are TRBV9 and TRBJ2-7, with 9 bases that match TRBD1. The trim removed 3 bases at V and 6 bases at J, leaving 4 bases unmatched. Germline V gene data show CDR1 as SGDLS and CDR2 as YYNGEE. The CDR3 covers 13 residues. The CDR3 bases are TGTGCCAGCAGCGGGACAGGGGTTGGCGAGCAGTACTTC. Translated: CASSGTGVGEQYF.

This chain uses TRBV7-8 with TRBJ2-5; 7 bases agree with TRBD1. The trim removed 4 bases at V and 5 bases at J, leaving 7 bases unmatched. CDR1 and CDR2 from the germline V gene are SGHVS and FQNEAQ. This CDR3 has 14 residues. Written as DNA, the CDR3 is TGTGCCAGCAGCTCTGGGACAGTCGGGGAGACCCAGTACTTC. It is translated as CASSSGTVGETQYF.

The chain couples TRBV15 to TRBJ2-1, with a tentative D call TRBD1 (6 bases). The CDR3 runs to 20 residues. Germline lookup yields CDR1 LNHNV and CDR2 YYDKDF (reference sequence). Between the trimmed V and J ends, which lost 3 bases and 13 bases, there was a span of 37 bases. The CDR3 DNA is TGTGCCACCAGCAGGGGGAGACAGGCTCACACCTACAATGAGCCGGGCAAACAGTTCTTC. Translation: CATSRGRQAHTYNEPGKQFF.

CDR3 loop: CASRQGSQPQHF. For the CDR3, the DNA is TGTGCCAGCAGGCAGGGGTCTCAGCCCCAGCATTTT. The chain links TRBV28 to TRBJ1-5; TRBD1 might be the D (6 bases). The length of the CDR3 is 12 residues. Germline CDR1 is MDHEN and CDR2 is SYDVKM. V lost 6 bases and J lost 6, with 9 bases in between.

This clone was detected a few times. This chain links TRBV27 with TRBJ2-1, with 11 nucleotides matching TRBD2. V lost 6 bases to trimming and J lost 9 bases; unmatched junction nucleotides: 13. The CDR3 is 16 residues long. The germline V gene has CDR1 MNHEY and CDR2 SMNVEV (reference sequence). The CDR3: CASRHYTGTSGSEQFF. In DNA, the CDR3 is TGTGCCAGCAGACATTATACCGGGACTAGCGGTAGTGAGCAGTTCTTC.

This rearrangement joins TRBV19 to TRBJ1-1; 8 nucleotides agree with TRBD1. CDR1 and CDR2 (germline): LNHDA, SQIVND (reference sequence). The CDR3 consists of 12 residues. The V gene end was trimmed by 3 bases and the J gene end by 6 bases; junction bases not matched to a gene: 0. As DNA, the CDR3 is TGTGCCAGTAGTATGACAGGGGCTGAAGCTTTCTTT. It encodes CASSMTGAEAFF.

This sequence joins TRBV11-2 and TRBJ2-2; D might be TRBD1 (6 bases). From germline, CDR1 is SGHAT and CDR2 FQNNGV. Trimming left V 5 bases short and J 5 bases short, with 9 bases between. The length of the CDR3 is 13 residues. CDR3 protein: CASSPGVTGELFF. The CDR3 nucleotides read TGTGCCAGCAGCCCAGGGGTAACCGGGGAGCTGTTTTTT.

The chain combines TRBV6-4 with TRBJ2-7; the D gene is possibly TRBD2 (5 bases). Germline CDR1 reads MRHNA; CDR2 reads SNTAGT. With 3 bases removed from V and 3 bases from J, the gap between germline ends came to 15 bases. This CDR3 is built from 15 residues. CDR3 region: CASSEGSGSLYEQYF. For the CDR3, the DNA is TGTGCCAGCAGTGAGGGGTCGGGGTCACTCTACGAGCAGTACTTC.

The genes are TRBV28 and TRBJ1-2, with TRBD1 matching over 10 bases. The CDR3 sequence is 13 residues long. Germline V gives CDR1 MDHEN, CDR2 SYDVKM. Trimming cost V 10 bases and J 4 bases; bases outside gene matches: 6. The CDR3: CATRTGGFYGYTF. The CDR3 bases are TGTGCCACTAGGACAGGGGGGTTCTATGGCTACACCTTC.